This T cell receptor beta chain was sequenced in a study of T cell changes during pregnancy in multiple sclerosis. TCRdb keeps only in-frame clones here, not all; method: immunoSEQ multiplex PCR. Found here are 35,000 to 45,000 clones, roughly nine tenths of them singletons; the top ten hold about 4.7%. The germline V gene has CDR1 SGHVS and CDR2 FQNEAQ. V was clipped by 5 bases and J by 4 bases, with 8 bases between them. CDR3 length equals 12 residues. The origin of this receptor is a female donor in good health, enrolled as a control in a pregnancy study. This specimen was peripheral blood, taken in the second trimester of pregnancy. The chain carries TRBV7-8 and TRBJ1-1; D not resolved. The CDR3 here is CASSPGSTEAFF. The CDR3 DNA follows: TGTGCCAGCAGCCCGGGGAGCACTGAAGCTTTCTTT. Filled out from reference TRBV7-8 and TRBJ1-1, the complete variable domain reads GAGVSQSPRYKVAKRGQDVALRCDPISGHVSLFWYQQALGQGPEFLTYFQNEAQLDKSGLPSDRFFAERPEGSVSTLKIQRTQQEDSAVYLCASSPGSTEAFFGQGTRLTVV.